Listed below are T cell receptor beta chains from one sample, sequenced in a study of blood T cells in healthy people across ages. TCRdb fed the 5' RACE reads into MiXCR, producing one record per CDR3 protein. The sample has about 1.6 million distinct CDR3 sequences; approximately 32% are singletons. The sequenced sample was blood. The receptors derive from a young woman in good health. Each CDR3 is given with its conserved first and last residue. A D gene is named only where the DNA matches it firmly. Only some rows state a clone size, as once, few, many or a class for expanded clones.

clone_size	v_call	d_call	j_call	cdr3_aa	cdr3_nt
few	TRBV7-9	NA	TRBJ2-7	CASSFHHSSYEQYF	TGTGCCAGCAGCTTTCATCACTCCTCCTACGAGCAGTACTTC
few	TRBV20-1	TRBD2	TRBJ2-7	CSARHYEWTSGRVDEQYF	TGCAGTGCTAGACACTATGAGTGGACTAGCGGGAGAGTTGACGAGCAGTACTTC
few	TRBV12-3/TRBV12-4	TRBD2	TRBJ2-7	CASSSYLLLGTSGSSTYEQYF	TGTGCCAGCAGTTCTTACCTGCTCCTCGGGACTAGCGGGAGTAGCACCTACGAGCAGTACTTC
NA	TRBV3-1	TRBD1	TRBJ2-6	CASSRQGGISGANVLTF	TGTGCCAGCAGCCGACAGGGGGGGATCTCTGGGGCCAACGTCCTGACTTTC
NA	TRBV5-1	NA	TRBJ2-7	CASSLGYSQGTYEQYF	TGCGCCAGCAGCTTGGGTTATTCGCAGGGAACCTACGAGCAGTACTTC
NA	TRBV12-3/TRBV12-4	NA	TRBJ1-5	CASSEKRGFNQPQHF	TGTGCCAGCAGTGAGAAAAGGGGGTTCAATCAGCCCCAGCATTTT
few	TRBV29-1	NA	TRBJ2-1	CSVAGREGPPYNEQFF	TGCAGCGTTGCTGGGCGAGAGGGGCCACCCTACAATGAGCAGTTCTTC
NA	TRBV2	TRBD1	TRBJ1-6	CASSDSRDSYNSPLHF	TGTGCCAGCAGTGACTCCCGGGACAGCTATAATTCACCCCTCCACTTT
few	TRBV4-1	TRBD2	TRBJ2-1	CASSPNGWGTSGGHEQFF	TGCGCCAGCAGCCCGAATGGATGGGGGACTAGCGGGGGGCATGAGCAGTTCTTC
NA	TRBV6-2/TRBV6-3	TRBD2	TRBJ2-7	CASSYMSGTKGSYEQYF	TGTGCCAGCAGTTATATGAGCGGGACTAAGGGCTCCTACGAGCAGTACTTC
few	TRBV27	NA	TRBJ2-7	CASSPAPLPNGRYEQYF	TGTGCCAGCAGTCCGGCCCCTCTCCCCAACGGTCGCTACGAGCAGTACTTC
NA	TRBV20-1	NA	TRBJ1-2	CSAITESYTF	TGCAGTGCTATCACGGAGAGCTACACCTTC
NA	TRBV12-3/TRBV12-4	NA	TRBJ2-1	CASRLGYNEQFF	TGTGCCAGCAGACTTGGCTACAATGAGCAGTTCTTC
NA	TRBV27	NA	TRBJ1-1	CASRQTHLGEAFF	TGTGCCAGCAGGCAGACCCATTTGGGGGAAGCTTTCTTT
NA	TRBV7-7	TRBD2	TRBJ2-3	CASSLGLGMADTQYF	TGTGCCAGCAGCCTGGGACTAGGGATGGCAGATACGCAGTATTTT
few	TRBV6-1	NA	TRBJ2-5	CASSEDPGSTQYF	TGTGCCAGCAGTGAAGACCCGGGTTCGACCCAGTACTTC
few	TRBV20-1	NA	TRBJ1-2	CSARGETGQVYGYTF	TGCAGTGCTAGAGGGGAAACGGGGCAAGTCTATGGCTACACCTTC
NA	TRBV5-1	TRBD2	TRBJ2-7	CASSWGTSVSYEQYF	TGCGCCAGCAGCTGGGGGACTAGCGTCTCCTACGAGCAGTACTTC
few	TRBV5-1	TRBD2	TRBJ2-1	CASSVTSGYDNEQFF	TGCGCCAGCAGCGTAACTAGCGGGTATGACAATGAGCAGTTCTTC
NA	TRBV12-3/TRBV12-4	TRBD1	TRBJ2-1	CASRGAGTGNYNEQFF	TGTGCCAGCAGGGGGGCGGGGACAGGAAACTACAATGAGCAGTTCTTC
few	TRBV7-6	TRBD1	TRBJ2-7	CASSSDAGGAEQYF	TGTGCCAGCAGCTCAGATGCAGGGGGCGCAGAGCAGTACTTC
NA	TRBV4-1	TRBD1	TRBJ1-2	CASGHRQGTNYGYTF	TGCGCCAGCGGCCACCGACAGGGTACGAACTATGGCTACACCTTC
NA	TRBV28	NA	TRBJ2-7	CASSFWVTSGSYEQYF	TGTGCCAGCAGTTTTTGGGTGACATCTGGATCTTACGAGCAGTACTTC
few	TRBV28	NA	TRBJ2-7	CASSLGGTKSYEQYF	TGTGCCAGCAGTTTAGGGGGGACGAAATCCTACGAGCAGTACTTC
NA	TRBV7-9	NA	TRBJ1-4	CASSLGRGGRKKLFF	TGTGCCAGCAGCTTAGGGAGAGGGGGAAGGAAAAAACTGTTTTTT
few	TRBV28	NA	TRBJ1-2	CASRHLSSGQRQGQYGYTF	NA
few	TRBV7-2	TRBD2	TRBJ2-7	CASSFREDNYEQYF	TGTGCCAGCAGCTTCCGGGAGGATAACTACGAGCAGTACTTC
NA	TRBV7-9	NA	TRBJ1-1	CASSPQTVPRAFF	TGTGCCAGCAGCCCTCAGACGGTCCCAAGGGCTTTCTTT
many	TRBV11-2	NA	TRBJ2-1	CASSVGVEQFF	TGTGCCAGCAGCGTAGGGGTTGAGCAGTTCTTC
NA	TRBV4-1	NA	TRBJ1-5	CASSHPGTGFQPQHF	TGCGCCAGCAGCCATCCCGGAACAGGGTTTCAGCCCCAGCATTTT
NA	TRBV7-8	TRBD1	TRBJ1-1	CASSLYSTGDSEAFF	TGTGCCAGCAGCCTATACTCGACAGGGGACTCTGAAGCTTTCTTT
NA	TRBV27	NA	TRBJ1-2	CASSLTGFGGYTF	TGTGCCAGCAGTTTAACAGGGTTCGGGGGCTACACCTTC
few	TRBV15	NA	TRBJ2-1	CATSRTGQYNEQFF	TGTGCCACCAGCAGAACAGGACAATACAATGAGCAGTTCTTC
few	TRBV10-3	TRBD1	TRBJ1-5	CAISGDSANQPQHF	TGTGCCATCAGTGGGGACAGTGCTAATCAGCCCCAGCATTTT
NA	TRBV2	NA	TRBJ2-7	CASQRMISYEQYF	TGTGCCAGCCAGCGTATGATCTCCTACGAGCAGTACTTC
NA	TRBV20-1	TRBD1	TRBJ2-3	CKPGQSLNTDTQYF	TGCAAACCGGGACAGAGCCTCAACACAGATACGCAGTATTTT
NA	TRBV12-3/TRBV12-4	TRBD2	TRBJ2-3	CASSLRLAGGADTQYF	TGTGCCAGCAGTCTCCGCCTAGCGGGAGGGGCAGATACGCAGTATTTT
NA	TRBV7-2	TRBD1	TRBJ1-2	CASSLAGQGATYGYTF	TGTGCCAGCAGCTTAGCGGGACAGGGAGCTACCTATGGCTACACCTTC
few	TRBV20-1	NA	TRBJ2-2	CSAAGTQNTGELFF	TGCAGTGCTGCTGGGACACAGAACACCGGGGAGCTGTTTTTT
NA	TRBV21-1	NA	TRBJ2-7	CASRASGGTRAYEQYF	TGTGCCAGCAGAGCCTCGGGGGGGACTCGAGCCTACGAGCAGTACTTC
few	TRBV3-1	NA	TRBJ2-5	CASSQEGFGDLLETQYF	TGTGCCAGCAGCCAAGAAGGGTTTGGGGACCTGCTAGAGACCCAGTACTTC
few	TRBV2	NA	TRBJ2-1	CASQGNSGGGEQFF	TGTGCCTCCCAGGGGAACTCCGGAGGAGGTGAGCAGTTCTTC
NA	TRBV20-1	NA	TRBJ2-1	CSARDLINEQFF	TGCAGTGCTAGAGATCTTATCAATGAGCAGTTCTTC
many	TRBV10-3	NA	TRBJ2-7	CAIGDGPYEQYF	TGTGCCATCGGCGACGGCCCCTACGAGCAGTACTTC
few	TRBV2	NA	TRBJ1-2	CASSPQSNYGYTF	TGTGCCAGCAGTCCCCAATCTAACTATGGCTACACCTTC
few	TRBV28	TRBD2	TRBJ2-3	CASSSQSGTTDTQYF	TGTGCCAGCAGTTCCCAAAGCGGGACCACAGATACGCAGTATTTT
NA	TRBV9	TRBD1	TRBJ2-7	CASSVDPSGTGGLYF	TGTGCCAGCAGCGTAGACCCATCCGGGACAGGGGGCTTGTACTTC
few	TRBV6-2/TRBV6-3	TRBD2	TRBJ2-1	CASSYRLAGGPYNEQFF	TGTGCCAGCAGTTACCGACTAGCGGGAGGGCCTTACAATGAGCAGTTCTTC
NA	TRBV15	TRBD2	TRBJ2-1	CATRSSGRWDEQFF	TGTGCCACCCGGAGTAGCGGGAGATGGGATGAGCAGTTCTTC
few	TRBV27	NA	TRBJ2-7	CASSSIYAGEQYF	TGTGCCAGCAGTTCCATTTACGCCGGGGAGCAGTACTTC
many	TRBV4-1	NA	TRBJ2-5	CASSPPGVTREQYF	TGCGCCAGCAGCCCCCCGGGTGTAACACGGGAGCAGTACTTC